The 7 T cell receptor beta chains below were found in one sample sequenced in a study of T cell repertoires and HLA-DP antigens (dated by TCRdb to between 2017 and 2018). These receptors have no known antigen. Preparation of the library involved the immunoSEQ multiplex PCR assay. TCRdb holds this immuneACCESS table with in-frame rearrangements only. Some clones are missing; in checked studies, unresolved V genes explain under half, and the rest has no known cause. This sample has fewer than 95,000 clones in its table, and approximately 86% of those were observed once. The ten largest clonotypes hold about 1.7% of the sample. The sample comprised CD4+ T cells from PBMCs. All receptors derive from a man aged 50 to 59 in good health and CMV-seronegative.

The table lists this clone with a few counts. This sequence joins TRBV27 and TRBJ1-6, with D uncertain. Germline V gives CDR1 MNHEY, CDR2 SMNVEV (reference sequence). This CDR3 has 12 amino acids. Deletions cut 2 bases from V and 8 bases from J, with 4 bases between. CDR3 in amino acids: CASSLNHSPLHF. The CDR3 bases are TGTGCCAGCAGTTTAAATCATTCACCCCTCCACTTT.

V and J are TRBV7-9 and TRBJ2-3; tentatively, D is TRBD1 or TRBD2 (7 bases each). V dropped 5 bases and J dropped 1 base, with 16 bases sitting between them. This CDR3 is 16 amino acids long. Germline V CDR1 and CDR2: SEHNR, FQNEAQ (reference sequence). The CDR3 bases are TGTGCCAGCAGCATCCGACAGGGAGGGGGCACAGATACGCAGTATTTT. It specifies CASSIRQGGGTDTQYF.

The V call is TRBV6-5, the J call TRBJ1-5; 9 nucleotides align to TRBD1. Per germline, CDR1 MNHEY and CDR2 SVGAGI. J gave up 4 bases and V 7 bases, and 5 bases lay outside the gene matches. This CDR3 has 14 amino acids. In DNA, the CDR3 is TGTGCCAGCATGGGACAGGGAAGGAATCAGCCCCAGCATTTT. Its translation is CASMGQGRNQPQHF.

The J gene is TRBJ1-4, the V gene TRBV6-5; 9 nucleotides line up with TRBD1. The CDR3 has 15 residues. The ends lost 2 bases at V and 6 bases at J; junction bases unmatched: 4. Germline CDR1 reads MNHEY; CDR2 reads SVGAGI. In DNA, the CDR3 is TGTGCCAGCAGTTACAGAGGGACAGGGTATGAAAAACTGTTTTTT. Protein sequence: CASSYRGTGYEKLFF.

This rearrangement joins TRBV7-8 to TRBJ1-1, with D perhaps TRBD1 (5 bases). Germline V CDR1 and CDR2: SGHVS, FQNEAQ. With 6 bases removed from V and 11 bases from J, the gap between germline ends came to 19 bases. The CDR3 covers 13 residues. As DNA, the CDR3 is TGTGCCAGCAGTACAAGGGGTGGGGGAGGTGCTTTCTTT. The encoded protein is CASSTRGGGGAFF. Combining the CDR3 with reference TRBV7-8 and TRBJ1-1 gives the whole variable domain GAGVSQSPRYKVAKRGQDVALRCDPISGHVSLFWYQQALGQGPEFLTYFQNEAQLDKSGLPSDRFFAERPEGSVSTLKIQRTQQEDSAVYLCASSTRGGGGAFFGQGTRLTVV.

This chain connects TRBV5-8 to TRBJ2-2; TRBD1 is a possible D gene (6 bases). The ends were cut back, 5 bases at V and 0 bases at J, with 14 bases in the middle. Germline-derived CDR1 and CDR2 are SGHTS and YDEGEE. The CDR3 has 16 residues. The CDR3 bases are TGTGCCAGCAGAATCGGGACAACCGCGAACACCGGGGAGCTGTTTTTT. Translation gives CASRIGTTANTGELFF.

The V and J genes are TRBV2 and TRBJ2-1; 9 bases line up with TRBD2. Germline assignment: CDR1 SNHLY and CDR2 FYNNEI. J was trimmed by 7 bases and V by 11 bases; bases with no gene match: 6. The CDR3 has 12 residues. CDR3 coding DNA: TGTGCCCGAGATAGCGGGAGTAATGAGCAGTTCTTC. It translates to CARDSGSNEQFF.